This TCR beta chain derives from a study of blood T cell repertoires in COVID-19. Produced via immunoSEQ multiplex PCR; TCRdb's table is partial and in-frame only. The sample includes 70,000 to 95,000 clones, 88% of them seen just once. V dropped 6 bases and J dropped 2; count of bases not matched to a gene: 11. Germline V lookup: CDR1 SGHNT, CDR2 YYREEE (reference sequence). CDR3 size: 17 residues. The chain is built from TRBV5-4 and TRBJ2-3, with 11 bases aligning to TRBD2. Sequencing was performed on peripheral blood. The receptor was derived from a man in his forties or fifties with active COVID-19. The CDR3 DNA sequence: TGTGCCAGCACGAAACGGCTAGCGGGGGGCGCCACAGATACGCAGTATTTT. Its translation: CASTKRLAGGATDTQYF.